This T cell receptor (beta chain) was profiled in a study of blood T cell repertoires in COVID-19. The CDR3 is made up of 15 amino acids. The V gene lost 1 base and the J gene lost 1 base, with 10 bases spanning the gap. CDR1 is SGHTA and CDR2 is FQGNSA in the germline V gene. Libraries were prepared by immunoSEQ multiplex PCR; TCRdb keeps only in-frame clonotypes and omits some of them. The sample has around 250,000 clones, about four fifths seen once; the top ten hold roughly 2%. The sequencing input was peripheral blood. This chain uses TRBV7-2 with TRBJ2-5; D ambiguous. The clonotype originates from a man aged 25 to 45 who had recovered from COVID-19. The CDR3 protein is CASSLVRLVQETQYF. The CDR3 bases are TGTGCCAGCAGCTTAGTCCGTCTTGTCCAAGAGACCCAGTACTTC.